These T cell receptor beta chains were read from a single sample in a study of cytotoxic CD8 clonotypes in ibrutinib-treated CLL. Data came from immunoSEQ multiplex PCR; TCRdb stores just in-frame clones and leaves some out. Among some 140,000 clones, about 80% were seen once, and the ten largest hold roughly 13%. The sequenced sample was PBMCs, obtained after 12 months of ibrutinib treatment. The receptors stem from a human donor with chronic lymphocytic leukemia. CDR3s include the opening cysteine and the closing phenylalanine or tryptophan. A D gene is named only where the DNA matches it firmly. Only some rows state a clone size, as once, few, many or a class for expanded clones.

TRBV18,.,.,TRBJ2-1,CASSPERTQSFNEQFF,TGTGCCAGCTCACCGGAGAGGACACAATCTTTCAATGAGCAGTTCTTC
TRBV4-1,.,.,TRBJ2-5,CASSQDDGGPAGETQYF,TGCGCCAGCAGCCAGGATGATGGTGGACCCGCGGGAGAGACCCAGTACTTC
TRBV5-4,.,.,TRBJ1-4,CASSPIGVEKLFF,TGTGCCAGCAGCCCGATTGGAGTTGAAAAACTGTTTTTT
TRBV28,.,few,TRBJ1-5,CASSSDSNQPQHF,TGTGCCAGCAGTTCGGACAGCAATCAGCCCCAGCATTTT
TRBV11-2,.,.,TRBJ2-5,CASSLVILQGGEETQYF,TGTGCCAGCAGCTTAGTCATCTTACAGGGAGGGGAAGAGACCCAGTACTTC
TRBV30,.,.,TRBJ1-2,CAWLVGTRLSSGGYYGYTF,TGTGCCTGGTTAGTGGGGACAAGATTATCTTCGGGGGGATACTATGGCTACACCTTC
TRBV7-3,.,.,TRBJ2-7,CASSPYRVGSYEQYF,TGTGCCAGCAGCCCCTATCGGGTGGGGTCCTACGAGCAGTACTTC
TRBV5-6,.,.,TRBJ2-3,CASSLVGGSTDTQYF,TGTGCCAGCAGCTTGGTTGGAGGAAGCACAGATACGCAGTATTTT
TRBV5-8,TRBD1,.,TRBJ1-5,CASSTTGQSNQPQHF,TGTGCCAGCAGCACAACGGGACAGTCAAATCAGCCCCAGCATTTT
TRBV11-2,TRBD1,few,TRBJ2-5,CASSLGGTGLETQYF,TGTGCCAGCAGCTTAGGAGGGACAGGATTAGAGACCCAGTACTTC
TRBV18,.,.,TRBJ1-2,CASFQRGGTAYGYTF,TGTGCCAGTTTCCAGCGCGGGGGGACCGCCTATGGCTACACCTTC
TRBV5-1,TRBD2,.,TRBJ2-1,CASSWLLAGDNEQFF,TGCGCCAGCAGCTGGCTACTAGCGGGAGACAATGAGCAGTTCTTC
TRBV5-8,TRBD2,.,TRBJ2-7,CASSSFTSGDTYEQYF,TGTGCCAGCAGCTCGTTTACTAGCGGGGATACCTACGAGCAGTACTTC
TRBV28,.,.,TRBJ2-2,CASRSDTYGELFF,TGTGCCAGCAGATCAGACACTTACGGGGAGCTGTTTTTT
TRBV25-1,TRBD1,once,TRBJ1-2,CASSERTGPGYTF,TGTGCCAGCAGTGAGCGGACAGGGCCGGGCTACACCTTC
TRBV28,TRBD1,few,TRBJ2-7,CASSSTRQGPSYEQYF,TGTGCCAGCAGTTCGACCCGACAGGGACCCTCCTACGAGCAGTACTTC
TRBV11-3,.,once,TRBJ2-5,CASSLSSEETQYF,TGTGCCAGCAGCTTGTCTAGCGAGGAGACCCAGTACTTC
TRBV9,TRBD2,.,TRBJ2-7,CASSAGTSGTHEQYF,TGTGCCAGCAGCGCAGGGACTAGCGGGACCCACGAGCAGTACTTC
TRBV7-9,TRBD1,.,TRBJ2-7,CASSPGQGGPYEQYF,TGCGCCAGCAGCCCGGGACAGGGAGGGCCCTACGAGCAGTACTTC
TRBV2,.,.,TRBJ2-7,CASSESFSYEQYF,TGTGCCAGCAGTGAAAGTTTCAGCTACGAGCAGTACTTC
TRBV4-3,.,.,TRBJ1-2,CASSQEGQISNYGYTF,TGCGCCAGCAGCCAAGAAGGACAGATCTCTAACTATGGCTACACCTTC
TRBV27,TRBD1,.,TRBJ2-7,CASSSFSGGRSYEQYF,TGTGCCAGCAGTTCTTTCTCAGGGGGCCGATCCTACGAGCAGTACTTC
TRBV9,.,few,TRBJ1-3,CASSPVGNTIYF,TGTGCCAGCAGCCCCGTGGGAAACACCATATATTTT
TRBV9,.,.,TRBJ2-7,CASSVEPAPYEQYF,TGTGCCAGCAGCGTAGAGCCGGCCCCCTACGAGCAGTACTTC
TRBV4-2,TRBD1,.,TRBJ1-5,CASSQELGTVGQPQHF,TGTGCCAGCAGCCAAGAGTTAGGGACAGTGGGACAGCCCCAGCATTTT
TRBV7-2,TRBD2,.,TRBJ2-7,CASSPTSGSGNEQYF,TGTGCCAGCAGCCCTACTAGCGGGAGTGGCAACGAGCAGTACTTC
TRBV7-9,.,.,TRBJ2-5,CASSLYQETQYF,TGTGCCAGCAGCCTGTACCAAGAGACCCAGTACTTC
TRBV23-1,TRBD1,few,TRBJ2-7,CASTQGADEQYF,TGCGCCAGCACACAGGGGGCGGACGAGCAGTACTTC
TRBV14,.,.,TRBJ1-2,CASSQVQGSNYGYTF,TGTGCCAGCAGCCAGGTTCAGGGGAGTAACTATGGCTACACCTTC
TRBV9,.,.,TRBJ2-2,CASSPGSSTGELFF,TGTGCCAGCAGCCCGGGGTCTTCCACCGGGGAGCTGTTTTTT
TRBV6-1,.,.,TRBJ1-3,CASRYREATIYF,TGTGCCAGCAGATACAGGGAAGCGACCATATATTTT
TRBV7-8,.,.,TRBJ1-4,CASSSPVNIQAAERGFNEKLFF,TGTGCCAGCAGCTCCCCTGTGAACATACAGGCGGCGGAACGGGGCTTTAATGAAAAACTGTTTTTT
TRBV9,TRBD2,.,TRBJ2-1,CASSVVGGSSYNEQFF,TGTGCCAGCAGCGTAGTTGGCGGGAGCTCCTACAATGAGCAGTTCTTC
TRBV28,TRBD1,.,TRBJ2-7,CASSLVLRAGGAYEQYF,TGTGCCAGCAGTTTGGTCCTTAGGGCAGGGGGCGCGTACGAGCAGTACTTC
TRBV7-2,.,.,TRBJ2-7,CASSLGTRSSYEQYF,TGTGCCAGCAGCTTAGGAACGAGGAGCTCCTACGAGCAGTACTTC
TRBV5-4,.,.,TRBJ2-2,CASSHQVTGELFF,TGTGCCAGCAGCCACCAGGTTACCGGGGAGCTGTTTTTT
TRBV27,.,.,TRBJ1-1,CASSLPEKKTEAFF,TGTGCCAGCAGTTTACCGGAGAAGAAAACTGAAGCTTTCTTT
TRBV6-1,.,few,TRBJ1-2,CASSLTRASEGYTF,TGTGCCAGCAGCCTCACCCGGGCTTCGGAAGGCTACACCTTC
TRBV6-6,TRBD1,.,TRBJ1-1,CASRIGQVQAFF,TGTGCCAGCAGAATAGGACAGGTTCAGGCTTTCTTT
TRBV5-4,TRBD1,once,TRBJ2-3,CASSFGTGMGTDTQYF,TGTGCCAGCAGCTTCGGGACAGGGATGGGGACAGATACGCAGTATTTT
TRBV7-2,TRBD1,.,TRBJ2-7,CASSLVVNRGNNEQYF,TGTGCCAGCAGCTTAGTGGTGAACAGGGGGAATAACGAGCAGTACTTC
TRBV6-5,TRBD1,.,TRBJ1-2,CASRLTGGANYGYTF,TGTGCCAGCAGGCTGACAGGGGGCGCGAACTATGGCTACACCTTC
TRBV11-3,TRBD2,.,TRBJ2-1,CASSPGGGYEQFF,TGTGCCAGCAGCCCCGGGGGGGGCTATGAGCAGTTCTTC
TRBV29-1,.,.,TRBJ2-3,CSVVSGADTQYF,TGCAGCGTTGTTTCCGGAGCAGATACGCAGTATTTT
TRBV18,TRBD2,.,TRBJ2-3,CASSPFPSGPSTDTQYF,TGTGCCAGCTCACCATTCCCTAGCGGGCCTAGCACAGATACGCAGTATTTT